This is a list of T cell receptor beta chains from one sample in a study of monozygotic twins with inflammatory bowel disease. From its re-call of the 5' RACE reads, TCRdb lists each CDR3 protein once, without DNA. Across over 130,000 distinct CDR3 sequences, the top ten clones capture less than 3% of the sample. Sequenced input: blood. These receptors were taken from a human donor with ulcerative colitis or Crohn's disease, or a healthy co-twin of an affected twin (not recorded which). The CDR3 runs from the conserved cysteine through the conserved F or W.

>TRBV18|TRBJ1-2
CASSPNTGDGYTF
>TRBV11-2|TRBJ2-5
CASSDRDWYQETQYF
>TRBV18|TRBJ2-1
CASSPPDRAEFF
>TRBV27|TRBJ2-7
CASSLGYKQYF
>TRBV25-1|TRBJ2-3
CASSATSGGGDTQYF
>TRBV20-1|TRBJ1-5
CSASHVGGDSNQPQHF
>TRBV5-1|TRBJ2-7
CASSLVTGTSGRSSYEQYF
>TRBV12-3/TRBV12-4|TRBJ1-3
CASSLPGNTIYF
>TRBV3-1|TRBJ1-2
CASSQDWAVGGYTF
>TRBV10-3|TRBJ1-1
CAISELGTGNTEAFF
>TRBV23-1|TRBJ1-5
CASSGTGDRGNQPQHF
>TRBV20-1|TRBJ1-5
CSASRRDQPQHF
>TRBV4-3|TRBJ2-7
CASSQDTGLAYEQYF
>TRBV20-1|TRBJ1-2
CSATRQGAYGYTF
>TRBV6-6|TRBJ1-5
CASSRGQNQPQHF